These 6 T cell receptor beta chains were all obtained from the same sample, sequenced in a study of T cells after yellow fever vaccination. TCRdb analysed the 5' RACE reads with MiXCR anew, one entry per CDR3 protein. Seen here are about 360,000 distinct CDR3 sequences, 6.2% observed once, and the top ten hold 15%. The sample was PBMCs, taken 5 days after the yellow fever booster vaccination. These receptor sequences come from a man aged 25-45 years who received the YFV17D yellow fever vaccine.

This clonotype was seen at least ten times. CDR3 amino acids: CASSLGPITEAFF. In DNA form, the CDR3 reads TGTGCCAGCAGCTTAGGGCCCATCACTGAAGCTTTCTTT. The rearrangement joins TRBV11-2 to TRBJ1-1; D remains unclear. This CDR3 contains 13 residues. Germline CDR1 and CDR2: SGHAT and FQNNGV. The V and J ends lost 1 base and 4 bases respectively, with 7 bases between them.

This clonotype has a count of ten or more. V usage is TRBV20-1 and J usage is TRBJ2-1; 7 nucleotides agree with TRBD1. The CDR3 has 15 amino acids. V lost 0 bases to trimming and J lost 4 bases; unmatched junction nucleotides: 6. Germline CDR1 and CDR2: DFQATT and SNEGSKA (reference sequence). The CDR3 sequence is CSARDQGEKYNEQFF. The DNA of the CDR3 is TGCAGTGCTAGAGATCAGGGGGAGAAGTACAATGAGCAGTTCTTC.

There are many counts of this clonotype. The chain links TRBV24-1 to TRBJ2-2; D gene unclear. The germline CDR1 and CDR2 sequences are KGHDR and SFDVKD. Trimming left V 10 bases short and J 0 bases short, with 8 bases between. The CDR3 totals 13 residues. DNA of the CDR3: TGTGCCACAAGAAACTCGAACACCGGGGAGCTGTTTTTT. It specifies CATRNSNTGELFF.

In this sample, this clonotype turned up many times. J is TRBJ1-3 and V is TRBV12-3 or TRBV12-4; no definite D call. This CDR3 spans 13 amino acids. Trimming left V 2 bases short and J 8 bases short, with 10 bases between. The CDR3 DNA follows: TGTGCCAGCAGTTTAAGGTCATACGACACCATATATTTT. Its translation: CASSLRSYDTIYF.

This clonotype was observed many times. The chain uses TRBV4-3 and TRBJ2-1; D is ambiguous. V gave up 1 base and J gave up 2 bases, with 15 bases separating them. This CDR3 has 17 amino acids. Germline V gene lookup returns CDR1 LGHNA and CDR2 YSLEER. This CDR3 is CASSQVWGLATYNEQFF. The CDR3 coding sequence is TGCGCCAGCAGCCAAGTCTGGGGTCTCGCTACCTACAATGAGCAGTTCTTC.

This clonotype was detected only a few times. The rearrangement links TRBV29-1 to TRBJ2-3; D is uncertain. V gave up 6 bases and J gave up 2 bases, with 12 bases separating them. The CDR3 has 13 residues. Germline assignment: CDR1 SQVTM and CDR2 ANQGSEA. The CDR3 DNA reads TGCAGCGTCGAAAGCTCGAACACAGATACGCAGTATTTT. It encodes CSVESSNTDTQYF.